Below, 20 T cell receptor beta chains from the same sample are listed, as sequenced in a study of OX40 agonist ivuxolimab in advanced cancers. The assay was immunoSEQ multiplex PCR, and TCRdb's table has in-frame clones only and misses some. The sample comprises 30,000 to 45,000 clones, over 70% of which are singletons, and about a third rests with the top ten. The material was CD4+ or CD8+ T cells sorted from blood, obtained in a trial of the OX40 agonist ivuxolimab. The receptor set was obtained from an adult with an advanced solid tumor such as melanoma, head and neck, liver or kidney cancer.

The V and J genes are TRBV6-5 and TRBJ2-1; 12 bases align to TRBD1. With 4 bases clipped from V and 10 bases from J, the junction kept 5 bases outside the gene matches. Germline lookup yields CDR1 MNHEY and CDR2 SVGAGI. This CDR3 is 14 amino acids long. The CDR3 sequence is CASSSGQGAREQFF. As DNA, the CDR3 is TGTGCCAGCAGTTCGGGACAGGGGGCGCGGGAGCAGTTCTTC.

V and J are TRBV7-6 and TRBJ1-3; weak D call: TRBD1 (6 bases). CDR3 length equals 17 residues. V was trimmed by 7 bases and J by 4 bases, leaving 23 bases between them. The germline V gene has CDR1 SGHVS and CDR2 FNYEAQ. CDR3 sequence: CASINTAGGGSGNTIYF. DNA for the CDR3: TGTGCCAGCATCAATACGGCCGGGGGCGGTAGCGGAAACACCATATATTTT.

The chain couples TRBV6-5 to TRBJ1-1; the D gene is possibly TRBD1 (5 bases). The CDR3 runs 14 residues. The germline V gene encodes CDR1 MNHEY and CDR2 SVGAGI. The V gene lost 7 bases and the J gene lost 0 bases, with 12 bases spanning the gap. The CDR3 here is CASTRANMNTEAFF. The CDR3, as DNA: TGTGCCAGCACCAGGGCCAACATGAACACTGAAGCTTTCTTT.

This chain connects TRBV10-3 to TRBJ2-1, with TRBD2 matching over 10 bases. The V and J ends lost 0 bases and 5 bases, in that order; junction bases with no gene match: 7. The CDR3 is 17 residues long. Germline values: CDR1 ENHRY, CDR2 SYGVKD. CDR3 sequence: CAISESWGLATNNEQFF. In DNA form, the CDR3 reads TGTGCCATCAGTGAGTCGTGGGGACTAGCGACGAACAATGAGCAGTTCTTC.

This chain links TRBV5-1 with TRBJ1-6; the match to TRBD1 covers 7 bases. The V segment lost 4 bases and the J segment 9 bases; nucleotides outside the gene matches: 10. CDR1 and CDR2 from the germline V gene are SGHRS and YFSETQ. The CDR3 contains 15 residues. This chain's CDR3 is CASSLTTGLASPLHF. CDR3 coding DNA: TGCGCCAGCAGCCTCACGACAGGGTTAGCTTCACCCCTCCACTTT.

This chain links TRBV5-1 with TRBJ1-2, with D maybe TRBD1 (6 bases). Germline values: CDR1 SGHRS, CDR2 YFSETQ. Trimming took 0 bases from V and 8 from J, leaving 17 bases between them. The CDR3 covers 15 residues. The CDR3 sequence: CASSLEAGVTGGYTF. In DNA, the CDR3 is TGCGCCAGCAGCTTGGAGGCAGGTGTAACAGGGGGCTACACCTTC.

The chain is built from TRBV6-4 and TRBJ1-2, with 10 bases lining up with TRBD1. Germline CDR1 reads MRHNA; CDR2 reads SNTAGT. The CDR3 covers 14 residues. With 6 bases clipped from V and 4 bases from J, the junction kept 5 bases outside the gene matches. The CDR3 spells CASRGTGAIYGYTF. CDR3 DNA: TGTGCCAGCAGGGGGACAGGGGCCATCTATGGCTACACCTTC.

The chain links TRBV7-9 to TRBJ2-1; maybe TRBD1 (6 bases). V was cut by 4 bases and J by 4 bases, with 11 bases left in between. The V gene's germline CDR1 is SEHNR and CDR2 FQNEAQ (reference sequence). CDR3 length: 14 amino acids. The DNA for the CDR3 is TGTGCCAGCAGCTCAGGGACAAGATACAATGAGCAGTTCTTC. It translates to CASSSGTRYNEQFF. The full variable domain, its missing parts supplied by reference TRBV7-9 and TRBJ2-1, is DTGVSQNPRHKITKRGQNVTFRCDPISEHNRLYWYRQTLGQGPEFLTYFQNEAQLEKSRLLSDRFSAERPKGSFSTLEIQRTEQGDSAMYLCASSSGTRYNEQFFGPGTRLTVL.

V gene TRBV28 combines with J gene TRBJ2-7; 7 bases agree with TRBD2. The germline CDR1 and CDR2 sequences are MDHEN and SYDVKM. V dropped 6 bases and J dropped 0; count of bases not matched to a gene: 8. The CDR3 contains 15 residues. CDR3 residues: CASSPISGGSYEQYF. In nucleotides, the CDR3 is TGTGCCAGCAGCCCGATCTCGGGGGGCTCCTACGAGCAGTACTTC.

This rearrangement joins TRBV11-2 to TRBJ1-4, with D hard to call. V lost 5 bases, J lost 4 bases, and 11 bases lay in between. The CDR3 runs to 14 residues. Germline V gene data show CDR1 as SGHAT and CDR2 as FQNNGV. The CDR3 nucleotides are TGTGCCAGCAGCCCTGACGGGAGTAATGAAAAACTGTTTTTT. It codes for CASSPDGSNEKLFF.

The chain has TRBV2 and TRBJ2-3; D is ambiguous. This CDR3 is built from 11 residues. Germline V CDR1 and CDR2: SNHLY, FYNNEI. V lost 3 bases, J lost 7 bases, and 5 bases lay in between. CDR3 sequence: CASSDVNTQYF. CDR3 sequence (DNA): TGTGCCAGCAGTGATGTGAATACGCAGTATTTT.

V gene TRBV7-2 combines with J gene TRBJ2-5; 9 bases are shared with TRBD1. With V trimmed by 4 bases and J by 5 bases, 8 bases remained unmatched. The CDR3 covers 15 residues. Germline V lookup: CDR1 SGHTA, CDR2 FQGNSA. The CDR3 DNA sequence: TGTGCCAGCAGCTCGGGACAGGGCCTGGAGGAGACCCAGTACTTC. Translation: CASSSGQGLEETQYF.

The gene calls are TRBV10-1 and TRBJ2-1; no clear D gene. Trimming stripped 4 bases from V and 8 bases from J, with 12 bases between. Germline CDR1 reads WNHNN; CDR2 reads SYGVQD (reference sequence). This CDR3 is 13 amino acids long. The CDR3, as DNA: TGCGCCAGCAGTGGGAAGGTCATCGATGAGCAGTTCTTC. Its translation is CASSGKVIDEQFF.

The sample holds one count of this clone. This chain links TRBV7-3 with TRBJ2-1; 14 bases agree with TRBD2. V lost 5 bases, J lost 4 bases, and 16 bases stayed unmatched. In germline, CDR1 is SGHTA, CDR2 FQGTGA. The CDR3 contains 20 residues. The chain's CDR3 is CASSLRTSGRSGRRYNEQFF. DNA for the CDR3: TGTGCCAGCAGCCTCAGGACTAGCGGGAGGTCCGGACGACGGTACAATGAGCAGTTCTTC. Supplemented by reference TRBV7-3 and TRBJ2-1, the full variable domain reads GAGVSQTPSNKVTEKGKYVELRCDPISGHTALYWYRQSLGQGPEFLIYFQGTGAADDSGLPNDRFFAVRPEGSVSTLKIQRTERGDSAVYLCASSLRTSGRSGRRYNEQFFGPGTRLTVL.

The chain uses TRBV29-1 and TRBJ2-1; D is ambiguous. The germline V gene has CDR1 SQVTM and CDR2 ANQGSEA. The CDR3 has 11 residues. The V end lost 3 bases, the J end lost 7 bases, and 7 bases lay between the germline ends. CDR3 in DNA: TGCAGCGTTGATCGAGAGAATGAGCAGTTCTTC. Amino acid sequence: CSVDRENEQFF.

The chain links TRBV7-3 to TRBJ2-1; TRBD2 might be the D (6 bases). Trimming cost V 5 bases and J 4 bases, with 18 bases left between them. The germline gives CDR1 SGHTA, CDR2 FQGTGA. This CDR3 is built from 16 residues. The chain's CDR3 is CASSARDSKAYNEQFF. DNA of the CDR3: TGTGCCAGCAGCGCCCGGGACTCCAAGGCGTACAATGAGCAGTTCTTC.

This sequence joins TRBV6-5 and TRBJ1-4, with TRBD1 as a possible D gene (6 bases). The V and J ends lost 5 bases and 4 bases respectively, with 11 bases between them. The CDR3 loop spans 14 amino acids. Germline V gene data show CDR1 as MNHEY and CDR2 as SVGAGI. The CDR3: CASSEGGGNEKLFF. Here the CDR3 DNA reads TGTGCCAGCAGTGAGGGGGGGGGTAATGAAAAACTGTTTTTT.

Notes on this clone: Compared with germline, one end of the junction differs, possibly owing to a read error. The chain is built from TRBV7-2 and TRBJ2-1; 8 bases agree with TRBD2. Germline V gene sequence: CDR1 SGHTA, CDR2 FQGNSA. There are 15 residues in the CDR3. CDR3 amino acids: CSCRASGQPYNEQFF. CDR3 DNA sequence: TGCTCGTGTCGGGCTAGCGGGCAACCTTACAATGAGCAGTTCTTC.

This CDR3 reads CASRPTGLAGVGEQYF. In DNA, the CDR3 is TGCGCCAGCAGGCCAACCGGACTAGCGGGAGTCGGGGAGCAGTACTTC. The chain couples TRBV5-1 to TRBJ2-7; 13 nucleotides align to TRBD2. The CDR3 is 16 residues long. CDR1 is SGHRS, CDR2 YFSETQ, per germline. With V trimmed by 5 bases and J by 7 bases, 12 bases remained unmatched. Full variable domain (remainder filled in from reference TRBV5-1 and TRBJ2-7): KAGVTQTPRYLIKTRGQQVTLSCSPISGHRSVSWYQQTPGQGLQFLFEYFSETQRNKGNFPGRFSGRQFSNSRSEMNVSTLELGDSALYLCASRPTGLAGVGEQYFGPGTRLTVT.

V usage is TRBV28 and J usage is TRBJ2-7, with D perhaps TRBD2 (6 bases). This CDR3 is built from 14 residues. V lost 10 bases and J lost 3, with 19 bases in between. CDR1 and CDR2 from the germline V gene are MDHEN and SYDVKM. CDR3 residues: CAIRPPGLNYEQYF. DNA of the CDR3: TGTGCCATCCGACCCCCGGGACTTAACTACGAGCAGTACTTC.